The sequence of this TCR beta chain was determined in a study of identifying expanded T cells in peripheral blood. Overall study findings and caveats: Technical replicates showed around 1.2 changed clones; two weeks 15 to 20; four weeks 19. Variance in clone template counts between approximately two-week samples significantly increased with total template count across all healthy donors.

With respect to this clone: The antigen remains unidentified.

Sequenced by immunoSEQ multiplex PCR; TCRdb stores in-frame clones only, minus some. Of approximately 120,000 clones listed, 88% are singletons. CDR1 SEHNR and CDR2 FQNEAQ come from the germline V gene (reference sequence). Germline trimming cut 3 bases from V and 4 bases from J; bases unmatched to any gene: 7. The CDR3 length is 16 residues. The receptor's source is a person aged 18 to 70 in good health. The sample was blood. The V and J genes are TRBV7-9 and TRBJ2-2; 8 nucleotides agree with TRBD2. The CDR3 is CASSFGAGVGTGELFF. The CDR3 DNA reads as TGTGCCAGCAGCTTCGGAGCGGGAGTGGGCACCGGGGAGCTGTTTTTT. Variable domain in full (rest from reference TRBV7-9 and TRBJ2-2): DTGVSQNPRHKITKRGQNVTFRCDPISEHNRLYWYRQTLGQGPEFLTYFQNEAQLEKSRLLSDRFSAERPKGSFSTLEIQRTEQGDSAMYLCASSFGAGVGTGELFFGEGSRLTVL.